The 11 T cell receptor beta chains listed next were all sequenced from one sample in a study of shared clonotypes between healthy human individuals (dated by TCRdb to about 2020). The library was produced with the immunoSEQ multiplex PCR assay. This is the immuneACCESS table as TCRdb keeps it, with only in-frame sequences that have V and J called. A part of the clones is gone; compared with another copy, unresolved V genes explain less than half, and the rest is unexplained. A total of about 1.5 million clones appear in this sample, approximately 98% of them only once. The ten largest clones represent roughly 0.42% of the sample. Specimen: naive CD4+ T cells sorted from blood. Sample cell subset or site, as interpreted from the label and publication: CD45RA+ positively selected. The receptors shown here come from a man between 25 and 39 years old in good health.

CDR3 sequence: CAWHSGSGRPRDEQYF. CDR3 nucleotide sequence: TGTGCCTGGCATTCCGGGAGCGGGAGGCCCAGGGACGAGCAGTACTTC. The genes are TRBV30 and TRBJ2-7, with TRBD2 identical over 9 bases. CDR1 GTSNPN and CDR2 SVGIG come from the germline V gene (reference sequence). The CDR3 covers 16 residues. The V segment lost 5 bases and the J segment 5 bases; nucleotides outside the gene matches: 16.

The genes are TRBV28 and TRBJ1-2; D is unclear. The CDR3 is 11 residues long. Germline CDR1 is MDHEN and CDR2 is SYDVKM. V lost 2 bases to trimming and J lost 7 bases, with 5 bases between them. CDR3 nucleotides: TGTGCCAGCAGTTTAAGTGCTGGCTACACCTTC. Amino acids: CASSLSAGYTF.

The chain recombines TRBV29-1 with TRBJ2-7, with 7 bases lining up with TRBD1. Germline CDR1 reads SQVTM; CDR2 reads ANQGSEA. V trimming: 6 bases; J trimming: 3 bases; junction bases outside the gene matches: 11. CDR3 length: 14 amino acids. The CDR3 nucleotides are TGCAGCGTACAAAATTGGACAGGAGACTACGAGCAGTACTTC. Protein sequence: CSVQNWTGDYEQYF.

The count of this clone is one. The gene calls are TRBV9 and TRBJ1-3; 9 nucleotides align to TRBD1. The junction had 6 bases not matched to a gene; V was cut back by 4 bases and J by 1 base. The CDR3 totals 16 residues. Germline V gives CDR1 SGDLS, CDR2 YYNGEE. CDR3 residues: CASSTLGTGSGNTIYF. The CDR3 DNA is TGTGCCAGCAGCACCCTTGGGACAGGGTCTGGAAACACCATATATTTT.

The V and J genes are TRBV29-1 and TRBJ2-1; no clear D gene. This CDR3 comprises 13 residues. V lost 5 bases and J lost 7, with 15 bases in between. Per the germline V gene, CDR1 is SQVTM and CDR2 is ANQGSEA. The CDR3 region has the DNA TGCAGCGTTCAGGCTAGTGAGTCGAATGAGCAGTTCTTC. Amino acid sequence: CSVQASESNEQFF.

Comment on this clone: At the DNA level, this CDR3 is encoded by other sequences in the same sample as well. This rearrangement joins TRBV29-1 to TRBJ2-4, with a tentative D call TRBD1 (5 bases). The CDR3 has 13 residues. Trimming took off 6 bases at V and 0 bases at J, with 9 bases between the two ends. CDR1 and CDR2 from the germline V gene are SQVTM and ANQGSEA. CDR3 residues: CSVAGLAKNIQYF. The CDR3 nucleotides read TGCAGCGTGGCAGGGCTAGCCAAAAACATTCAGTACTTC.

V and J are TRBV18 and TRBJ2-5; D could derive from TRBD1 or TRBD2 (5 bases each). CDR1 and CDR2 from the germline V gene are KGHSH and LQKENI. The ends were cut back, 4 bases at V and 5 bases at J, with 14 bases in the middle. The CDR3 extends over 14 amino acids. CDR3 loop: CASSLGRGAETQYF. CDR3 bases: TGTGCCAGCTCACTCGGTCGGGGCGCGGAGACCCAGTACTTC.

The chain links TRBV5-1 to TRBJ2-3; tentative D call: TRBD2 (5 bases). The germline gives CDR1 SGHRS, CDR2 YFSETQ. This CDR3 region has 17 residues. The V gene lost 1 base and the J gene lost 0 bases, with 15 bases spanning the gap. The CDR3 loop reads CASSLPSMFTSTDTQYF. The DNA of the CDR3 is TGCGCCAGCAGCTTGCCTAGCATGTTCACTAGCACAGATACGCAGTATTTT. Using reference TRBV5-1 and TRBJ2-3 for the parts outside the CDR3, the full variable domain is KAGVTQTPRYLIKTRGQQVTLSCSPISGHRSVSWYQQTPGQGLQFLFEYFSETQRNKGNFPGRFSGRQFSNSRSEMNVSTLELGDSALYLCASSLPSMFTSTDTQYFGPGTRLTVL.

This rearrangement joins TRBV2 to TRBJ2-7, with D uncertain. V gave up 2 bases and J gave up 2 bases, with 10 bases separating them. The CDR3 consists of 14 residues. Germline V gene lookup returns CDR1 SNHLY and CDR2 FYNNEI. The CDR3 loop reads CASSESTVAYEQYF. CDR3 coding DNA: TGTGCCAGCAGTGAATCTACGGTTGCCTACGAGCAGTACTTC.

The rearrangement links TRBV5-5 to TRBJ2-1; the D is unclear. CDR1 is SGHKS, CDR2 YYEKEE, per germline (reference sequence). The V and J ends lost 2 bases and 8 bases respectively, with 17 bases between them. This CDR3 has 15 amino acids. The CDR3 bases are TGTGCCAGCAGCTTTACAGACACGGGTTTTGATGAGCAGTTCTTC. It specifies CASSFTDTGFDEQFF.

CDR3 protein: CASSLRTNRLRVYEQYF. CDR3 nucleotide sequence: TGTGCCAGCAGTTTACGGACAAATCGGCTCCGGGTTTACGAGCAGTACTTC. The J gene is TRBJ2-7, the V gene TRBV27; D possibly corresponds to TRBD1 (5 bases). The V and J ends lost 2 bases and 4 bases respectively, with 21 bases between them. This CDR3 spans 17 amino acids. Germline loops: CDR1 MNHEY, CDR2 SMNVEV (reference sequence).